This T cell receptor beta chain was recorded in a study of PD-L1 blockade in urothelial cancer. Study details: Patients commenced atezolizumab in 2014, and it was given at 1,200 mg intravenously every 3 weeks. Once treatment had started, blood was analyzed at 3 weeks (second dose) and again at 6 weeks. Per blood sample, T cells had a median of about 150,000.

Time point meaning: peripheral blood 6 weeks after treatment start. This CDR3 is built from 15 residues. Germline values: CDR1 MNHNS, CDR2 SASEGT. V dropped 4 bases and J dropped 4; count of bases not matched to a gene: 5. Generated by immunoSEQ multiplex PCR, the TCRdb table keeps only in-frame clones and is missing some. In the table there are 100,000 to 150,000 clones, roughly 83% of which are singletons. Specimen: PBMCs, collected around atezolizumab (anti-PD-L1) treatment. This TCR derives from a man aged 45-60 years with urothelial cancer. V gene TRBV6-1 combines with J gene TRBJ2-5; 11 nucleotides match TRBD2. CDR3 in DNA: TGTGCCAGCAGTGGACAAACTAGCGGGAGAGAGACCCAGTACTTC. Translating it yields CASSGQTSGRETQYF.